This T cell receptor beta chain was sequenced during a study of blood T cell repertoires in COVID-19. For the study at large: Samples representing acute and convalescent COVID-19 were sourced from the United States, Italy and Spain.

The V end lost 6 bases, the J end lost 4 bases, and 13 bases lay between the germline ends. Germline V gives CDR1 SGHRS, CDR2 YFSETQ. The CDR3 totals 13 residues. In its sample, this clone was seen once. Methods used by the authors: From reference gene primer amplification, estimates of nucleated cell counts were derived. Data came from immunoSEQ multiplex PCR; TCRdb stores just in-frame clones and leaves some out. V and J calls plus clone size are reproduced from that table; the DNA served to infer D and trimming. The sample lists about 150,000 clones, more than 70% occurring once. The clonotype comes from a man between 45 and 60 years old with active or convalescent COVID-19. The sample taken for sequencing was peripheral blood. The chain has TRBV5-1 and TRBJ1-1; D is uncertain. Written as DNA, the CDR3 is TGCGCCAGCAAGAGTAAGCCGGGCACTGAAGCTTTCTTT. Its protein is CASKSKPGTEAFF.